Listed here is a single T cell receptor beta chain. Antigen: not known. Assay used: immunoSEQ multiplex PCR; TCRdb lists only in-frame clones, some missing. This table holds around 160,000 clones, around nine tenths found once. This specimen comes from a study of T cell responses to AZD1222 COVID-19 vaccine. Whole-study results and caveats: Baseline seropositivity characterized only a handful of AZD1222 recipients.

CDR3 length: 14 amino acids. CDR1 and CDR2 from the germline V gene are SGDLS and YYNGEE. V dropped 0 bases and J dropped 0 bases, with 6 bases sitting between them. This TCR came from an adult in good health. The source was peripheral blood, collected on day 0 of AZD1222 vaccination. This sequence joins TRBV9 and TRBJ1-1, with D tentatively TRBD1 (5 bases). The CDR3 region is CASSVGQMNTEAFF. The CDR3 DNA is TGTGCCAGCAGCGTAGGACAGATGAACACTGAAGCTTTCTTT. The whole variable domain, filled in from reference TRBV9 and TRBJ1-1, reads DSGVTQTPKHLITATGQRVTLRCSPRSGDLSVYWYQQSLDQGLQFLIQYYNGEERAKGNILERFSAQQFPDLHSELNLSSLELGDSALYFCASSVGQMNTEAFFGQGTRLTVV.